A single sample gave rise to the 18 T cell receptor beta chains below, sequenced in a study of CD8+ T cells in alopecia areata. Extraction and reverse transcription of RNA yielded cDNA as the sequencing template. Sequencing used immunoSEQ multiplex PCR; TCRdb keeps in-frame clones, though not all of them. Counted here are a few hundred thousand clones, more than 55% occurring once; the ten biggest clones make up 0.95% to 1.5%. Treatment described: oral pan-JAK inhibitor, 5-10 mg twice daily. The sample in question was CD4+ T cells sorted from blood, obtained at week 44, from a patient treated with tofacitinib. Receptors were obtained from a human donor with alopecia areata.

The gene calls are TRBV6-1 and TRBJ1-5, with D maybe TRBD1 (5 bases). Germline V gene sequence: CDR1 MNHNS, CDR2 SASEGT. There are 15 residues in the CDR3. V gave up 4 bases and J gave up 5 bases, with 15 bases separating them. The CDR3 nucleotides read TGTGCCAGCAGTGGTCTCTTCGGGGCAGATCAGCCCCAGCATTTT. Residues: CASSGLFGADQPQHF.

This clone turned up a few times. V gene TRBV9 combines with J gene TRBJ2-1; D gene unclear. Trimming pared 3 bases from V and 5 bases from J, leaving 9 bases between. The CDR3 sequence is 13 residues long. Germline CDR1 and CDR2: SGDLS and YYNGEE. In DNA, the CDR3 is TGTGCCAGCAGCGGTGACACGAACAATGAGCAGTTCTTC. It specifies CASSGDTNNEQFF.

J is TRBJ1-1 and V is TRBV30; 7 bases line up with TRBD1. The J segment lost 1 base and the V segment lost 4 bases, leaving 6 bases of the junction unmatched. The germline V gene has CDR1 GTSNPN and CDR2 SVGIG (reference sequence). This CDR3 is 14 amino acids long. DNA of the CDR3: TGTGCCTGGACCCGACAGGGTTGGAACACTGAAGCTTTCTTT. This gives the protein CAWTRQGWNTEAFF.

The J gene is TRBJ2-4, the V gene TRBV5-1; 9 bases are a match to TRBD2. V was pared by 4 bases and J by 9 bases, with 11 bases of the junction left unmatched. The CDR3 runs 15 residues. Germline V CDR1 and CDR2: SGHRS, YFSETQ. The CDR3, as DNA: TGCGCCAGCAGCCCCAGTGGCGGGGGGGCGAGCATTCAGTACTTC. Its protein product is CASSPSGGGASIQYF.

This chain connects TRBV6-5 to TRBJ1-2, with TRBD1 identical over 7 bases. V lost 6 bases and J lost 8; bases outside the gene matches: 9. Per germline, CDR1 MNHEY and CDR2 SVGAGI. The CDR3 spans 13 residues. CDR3 nucleotides: TGTGCCAGCAGAGCCCGGGACAGAGGAGGCTACACCTTC. As protein: CASRARDRGGYTF.

The V and J genes are TRBV19 and TRBJ1-6; 7 bases line up with TRBD1. J was trimmed by 0 bases and V by 7 bases; bases with no gene match: 12. Germline CDR1 reads LNHDA; CDR2 reads SQIVND (reference sequence). The CDR3 length is 18 residues. The CDR3 protein is CASTVTGTASSYNSPLHF. CDR3 DNA sequence: TGTGCCAGTACGGTCACCGGGACAGCGAGCTCCTATAATTCACCCCTCCACTTT.

The chain uses TRBV6-5 and TRBJ2-3, with 9 bases matching TRBD2. The V gene end was trimmed by 2 bases and the J gene end by 1 base; junction bases not matched to a gene: 1. The germline gives CDR1 MNHEY, CDR2 SVGAGI. This CDR3 contains 15 residues. This CDR3 is CASSYAGGRTDTQYF. The CDR3 nucleotides are TGTGCCAGCAGTTACGCGGGGGGGCGCACAGATACGCAGTATTTT.

The chain joins TRBV30 to TRBJ1-1, with D uncertain. The CDR3 has 15 amino acids. Per germline, CDR1 GTSNPN and CDR2 SVGIG (reference sequence). Trimming removed 2 bases at V and 1 base at J, with 14 bases between. CDR3 nucleotides: TGTGCCTGGAGTCCTCCTCGGCTGGGGAACACTGAAGCTTTCTTT. Its protein product is CAWSPPRLGNTEAFF.

In its sample, this clone was seen once. The chain recombines TRBV7-3 with TRBJ2-2; D could derive from TRBD1 or TRBD2 (6 bases each). Trimming left V 2 bases short and J 5 bases short, with 18 bases between. From germline, CDR1 is SGHTA and CDR2 FQGTGA. This CDR3 spans 17 amino acids. The CDR3 spells CASSLGALGGYTGELFF. The CDR3, as DNA: TGTGCCAGCAGCTTAGGAGCGTTGGGGGGCTATACCGGGGAGCTGTTTTTT. The full variable domain, rest sourced from reference TRBV7-3 and TRBJ2-2, is GAGVSQTPSNKVTEKGKYVELRCDPISGHTALYWYRQSLGQGPEFLIYFQGTGAADDSGLPNDRFFAVRPEGSVSTLKIQRTERGDSAVYLCASSLGALGGYTGELFFGEGSRLTVL.

This clone was seen more than once but under ten times. The J gene is TRBJ2-7, the V gene TRBV2; unclear D gene. The CDR3 sequence is 12 residues long. Germline-derived CDR1 and CDR2 are SNHLY and FYNNEI. V shed 4 bases and J shed 7 bases, with 11 bases lying between them. In DNA form, the CDR3 reads TGTGCCAGCAGTGGCGAGACCCAAGAGCAGTACTTC. Protein product: CASSGETQEQYF.

This clone was seen a single time. The chain joins TRBV7-2 to TRBJ1-1, with a possible D match to TRBD1 (6 bases). The V gene's germline CDR1 is SGHTA and CDR2 FQGNSA. Trimming removed 1 base from V and 3 bases from J, with 12 bases in between. This CDR3 spans 15 amino acids. CDR3 in DNA: TGTGCCAGCAGCTTAGGGGGGCGCGTTTACACTGAAGCTTTCTTT. Translation: CASSLGGRVYTEAFF. The full variable domain, completed using reference TRBV7-2 and TRBJ1-1, is GAGVSQSPSNKVTEKGKDVELRCDPISGHTALYWYRQSLGQGLEFLIYFQGNSAPDKSGLPSDRFSAERTGGSVSTLTIQRTQQEDSAVYLCASSLGGRVYTEAFFGQGTRLTVV.

The chain links TRBV11-2 to TRBJ1-1, with D perhaps TRBD1 (5 bases). Trimming stripped 4 bases from V and 0 bases from J, with 15 bases between. This CDR3 is built from 16 residues. CDR1 is SGHAT and CDR2 is FQNNGV in the germline V gene. The CDR3 reads CASSSAQGGMNTEAFF. The CDR3 nucleotides read TGTGCCAGCAGCTCAGCGCAGGGTGGGATGAACACTGAAGCTTTCTTT.

The chain joins TRBV19 to TRBJ1-5, with a weak D call TRBD1 (5 bases). CDR1 is LNHDA and CDR2 is SQIVND in the germline V gene (reference sequence). The CDR3 length is 14 residues. With 10 bases removed from V and 1 base from J, the gap between germline ends came to 14 bases. CDR3 amino acids: CATSRGRSNQPQHF. The CDR3 bases are TGTGCCACCAGTAGGGGACGGAGCAATCAGCCCCAGCATTTT.

Only one count was recorded for this clone. The V and J genes are TRBV5-1 and TRBJ1-1; 8 bases map to TRBD1. Germline V gene data show CDR1 as SGHRS and CDR2 as YFSETQ. CDR3 length equals 15 residues. The junction had 5 bases not matched to a gene; V was cut back by 4 bases and J by 0 bases. The CDR3 sequence is CASSPETGVNTEAFF. Here the CDR3 DNA reads TGCGCCAGCAGCCCAGAGACAGGGGTGAACACTGAAGCTTTCTTT.

The chain combines TRBV29-1 with TRBJ1-1; TRBD1 might be the D (5 bases). The CDR3 length is 12 residues. Germline CDR1 and CDR2: SQVTM and ANQGSEA. Trimming cost V 7 bases and J 4 bases, with 13 bases left between them. The CDR3 here is CSGQGWGTEAFF. The CDR3 region has the DNA TGCAGCGGGCAGGGATGGGGCACTGAAGCTTTCTTT.

The chain uses TRBV5-1 and TRBJ2-5, with TRBD2 identical over 7 bases. The J segment lost 0 bases and the V segment lost 0 bases, leaving 5 bases of the junction unmatched. Germline V gene data show CDR1 as SGHRS and CDR2 as YFSETQ. This CDR3 has 16 residues. CDR3 DNA sequence: TGCGCCAGCAGCTTGGAGCCCGGGGGGTACCAAGAGACCCAGTACTTC. The encoded protein is CASSLEPGGYQETQYF.

The V call is TRBV5-6, the J call TRBJ1-1; perhaps TRBD1 as D (6 bases). CDR3 length: 14 residues. Trimming removed 1 base from V and 4 bases from J, with 11 bases in between. Germline V CDR1 and CDR2: SGHDT, YYEEEE. The CDR3 bases are TGTGCCAGCAGCTTGAGAGGGGGTGTCACTGAAGCTTTCTTT. Protein: CASSLRGGVTEAFF.

The gene calls are TRBV2 and TRBJ2-3, with 7 bases fitting TRBD2. The germline gives CDR1 SNHLY, CDR2 FYNNEI. Trimming removed 4 bases from V and 2 bases from J; junction bases left unmatched: 12. The CDR3 has 17 residues. The chain's CDR3 is CASSVSLWGGATDTQYF. For the CDR3, the DNA is TGTGCCAGCAGTGTATCCCTTTGGGGGGGAGCCACAGATACGCAGTATTTT.